This T cell receptor beta chain was retrieved from a study of PD-1 blockade in classical Hodgkin lymphoma (dated by TCRdb to about 2020). Regarding the complete study: Nivolumab dosing was 3 mg/kg intravenously every 2 weeks, continuing until either disease progression or unacceptable toxicity. A peripheral blood immune signature of response to PD-1 blockade in classical Hodgkin lymphoma was defined using TCR beta sequencing and CyTOF.

Genomic DNA was isolated using the Qiagen DNeasy kit from unsorted PBMCs as well as from negatively selected CD4+ and CD8+ fractions. Amplification of TCR beta CDR3 regions was done by immunoSEQ multiplex PCR with primers that anneal to V and J segments. A synthetic immune receptor repertoire was used to minimize amplification bias, and any remaining bias was removed computationally after sequencing. Under the source paper's analysis protocol: Custom Python scripts were used to quantify repertoire diversity as the Shannon entropy index. Unsorted, CD4+ and CD8+ repertoires were examined separately, except in combined analyses, for which CD4+ and CD8+ sequences were merged in silico. Clonal expansion was defined as a frequency increase of at least 2-fold after treatment compared with C1D1, and clones undetected at baseline were assigned a pseudocount of 0.5. Clones with 0 or 1 copy at C1D1 were defined as singleton clones, while clones with 2 or more copies were defined as non-singleton clones. Clones expanded in unsorted samples were annotated as CD4+, CD8+ or unknown by matching protein sequences in sorted samples from the same patient. Diversity changes from C1D1 to C4D1 were tested in paired samples using Wilcoxon tests. Here the immuneACCESS table is served through TCRdb, limited to in-frame sequences with V and J called. Missing clones are a known gap in these copies; in checked studies unresolved V genes cover under half, and the rest lacks a known reason. For V, J and clone size, that table is used; D and trimming come from the DNA. Recorded for this sample are some 31,000 clones; 71% of them occurred a single time. The top ten clones comprise under 3.5% of the sample.

Relative to germline, V is 5 bases shorter and J is 0 bases shorter, with 8 bases between their ends. The germline V gene specifies MDHEN as CDR1 and SYDVKM as CDR2. Reading from cysteine to phenylalanine, the CDR3 counts 14 amino acids. Only CDR3 DNA is held: 42 bases, read in frame from base 1. Study-wide conclusions, independent of this receptor: Patients starting nivolumab less than 1 year after ASCT had lower diversity and were excluded from later analyses to avoid confounding by immune reconstitution. The study was restricted to a single clinical trial cohort, and the causes of repertoire differences, possibly disease activity or prior therapy, were left undefined. Newly diagnosed patients were reported to have lower baseline TCR diversity than healthy donors, and relapsed/refractory patients were reported to have lower baseline TCR diversity still. Trial patients achieving complete response had baseline diversity similar to newly diagnosed patients, whereas partial responders and progressors had significantly lower diversity. CD4+ but not CD8+ TCR diversity rose significantly by C4D1 (p=0.0027 vs p=0.16), most apparent in complete responders (p=0.02).

What this sample's time point label stands for: cycle 2 day 1 (C2D1) of nivolumab. Every trial patient had relapsed following autologous stem cell transplantation, and prior brentuximab vedotin exposure was what differed among cohorts A, B and C. The trial cohort comprised more than 55 patients with relapsed/refractory classical Hodgkin lymphoma whose best overall responses were complete response, partial response or progressive disease. Single-agent nivolumab was administered to trial patients in the multi-cohort phase II CheckMate 205 trial. An independent review committee assessed best overall response using the 2007 International Working Group response criteria. Trial PBMCs were obtained immediately prior to nivolumab initiation (C1D1) and on therapy at cycle 2 day 1 and cycle 4 day 1. After peripheral blood was drawn into 8 mL Vacutainer Cell Preparation Tubes, PBMCs were isolated by centrifugation and then cryopreserved.

Worth noting for this clone: Its specific antigen is unknown. Nothing much larger sits one base from this clone, and base qualities are not available.

Recombination joined TRBV28 with TRBJ1-5; TRBD1 might be the D gene, on 5 matching bases. This specimen consisted of peripheral blood mononuclear cells (PBMCs), obtained before the second cycle of nivolumab. The sequence derives from a human donor with classical Hodgkin lymphoma. CDR3 sequence: CASSGTYSNQPQHF. The sequenced DNA: TGTGCCAGCAGTGGGACCTATAGCAATCAGCCCCAGCATTTT.